A single sample gave rise to the 27 T cell receptor beta chains below, sequenced in a study of cytomegalovirus exposure and HLA in healthy donors. It was with 60 Vbeta and 13 Jbeta primers that the PCR ran. Only in-frame clones appear in the TCRdb table, and some are missing; sequencing was by immunoSEQ multiplex PCR. The table includes around 130,000 clones, 79% detected once. The source material was PBMCs. The receptors derive from a young man in good health and CMV-seronegative.

The chain links TRBV9 to TRBJ2-5, with TRBD2 as a possible D gene (5 bases). The CDR3 is 15 amino acids. The V and J ends lost 3 bases and 4 bases respectively, with 16 bases between them. CDR1 is SGDLS, CDR2 YYNGEE, per germline. The CDR3 reads CASSATGRAPETQYF. CDR3 bases: TGTGCCAGCAGCGCCACGGGGAGAGCCCCAGAGACCCAGTACTTC.

To note about this clone: Other DNA sequences in the same sample also yield this CDR3. V and J are TRBV7-8 and TRBJ1-1, with D tentatively TRBD1 (5 bases). The V and J ends lost 6 bases and 5 bases respectively, with 13 bases between them. Germline V gives CDR1 SGHVS, CDR2 FQNEAQ. The CDR3 sequence is 13 residues long. The CDR3 sequence is CASRVGGWTEAFF. The CDR3 DNA sequence: TGTGCCAGCAGGGTCGGGGGATGGACTGAAGCTTTCTTT.

This clone has only one observation. The rearrangement joins TRBV9 to TRBJ2-1; 7 bases map to TRBD2. In germline, CDR1 is SGDLS, CDR2 YYNGEE. The ends lost 3 bases at V and 7 bases at J; junction bases unmatched: 13. The CDR3 runs 16 residues. The CDR3 loop is CASSAEQGLDANEQFF. The DNA for the CDR3 is TGTGCCAGCAGCGCAGAACAAGGACTAGATGCGAATGAGCAGTTCTTC.

The chain carries TRBV7-2 and TRBJ2-1; 11 bases match TRBD2. The germline V gene encodes CDR1 SGHTA and CDR2 FQGNSA. Unmatched junction bases numbered 3, after V lost 5 bases and J lost 0 bases. The CDR3 sequence is 16 residues long. The chain's CDR3 is CASSPGTSGSYNEQFF. In DNA form, the CDR3 reads TGTGCCAGCAGCCCAGGGACTAGCGGCTCCTACAATGAGCAGTTCTTC.

Points on this clone: The same CDR3 can be traced to other DNA sequences in this sample. This chain connects TRBV27 to TRBJ2-6; D is undetermined. Trimming stripped 3 bases from V and 0 bases from J, with 6 bases between. The CDR3 length is 15 residues. Germline V gives CDR1 MNHEY, CDR2 SMNVEV (reference sequence). CDR3 amino acids: CASSLQVSGANVLTF. In DNA, the CDR3 is TGTGCCAGCAGTTTGCAGGTCTCTGGGGCCAACGTCCTGACTTTC.

V gene TRBV4-1 combines with J gene TRBJ1-1; perhaps TRBD1 as D (5 bases). Germline V gives CDR1 MGHRA, CDR2 YSYEKL. Trimming removed 6 bases from V and 6 bases from J, with 14 bases in between. CDR3 length equals 13 residues. The CDR3 here is CASRITGAPEAFF. The CDR3 region has the DNA TGCGCCAGCAGGATCACTGGGGCCCCTGAAGCTTTCTTT.

The chain combines TRBV28 with TRBJ2-3; 8 bases are shared with TRBD2. Germline V lookup: CDR1 MDHEN, CDR2 SYDVKM. V was pared by 6 bases and J by 5 bases, with 7 bases of the junction left unmatched. This CDR3 has 14 amino acids. This CDR3 reads CASRGAGAVDTQYF. The DNA for the CDR3 is TGTGCCAGCAGGGGAGCGGGAGCGGTAGATACGCAGTATTTT.

This chain uses TRBV6-5 with TRBJ1-4; 8 bases agree with TRBD1. CDR3 length equals 12 residues. Germline CDR1 and CDR2: MNHEY and SVGAGI. V shed 11 bases and J 8 bases; nucleotides not matched to a gene: 7. CDR3 amino acids: CAARQGTEKLFF. The CDR3 DNA follows: TGTGCCGCGCGACAGGGGACAGAAAAACTGTTTTTT.

The chain recombines TRBV30 with TRBJ2-3; perhaps TRBD2 as D (6 bases). The CDR3 contains 19 residues. The germline V and J ends were trimmed by 1 base and 2 bases, with 25 bases remaining between them. Germline assignment: CDR1 GTSNPN and CDR2 SVGIG (reference sequence). The CDR3 DNA reads as TGTGCCTGGAGTGGAGACCCGACATGGTCCAGGGAGGACACAGATACGCAGTATTTT. This encodes CAWSGDPTWSREDTDTQYF.

The chain couples TRBV5-4 to TRBJ1-1; TRBD1 matches 8 bases. V shed 4 bases and J 1 base; nucleotides not matched to a gene: 9. The CDR3 runs 16 residues. Germline CDR1 reads SGHNT; CDR2 reads YYREEE (reference sequence). CDR3 amino acids: CASSAGGGRRNTEAFF. For the CDR3, the DNA is TGTGCCAGCAGCGCAGGGGGCGGTCGCAGGAACACTGAAGCTTTCTTT.

The chain is built from TRBV10-1 and TRBJ1-6; D is perhaps TRBD1 (6 bases). Between the trimmed V and J ends, which lost 4 bases and 8 bases, there was a span of 12 bases. The CDR3 runs 14 residues. CDR1 and CDR2 from the germline V gene are WNHNN and SYGVQD (reference sequence). The CDR3 bases are TGCGCCAGCAGTGTCTCAGGGGATGATTCACCCCTCCACTTT. Encoded protein: CASSVSGDDSPLHF.

There are a few counts of this clone. This chain connects TRBV27 to TRBJ2-7, with D unresolved. The CDR3 loop spans 15 amino acids. The germline V and J ends were trimmed by 2 bases and 0 bases, with 11 bases remaining between them. Germline loops: CDR1 MNHEY, CDR2 SMNVEV (reference sequence). For the CDR3, the DNA is TGTGCCAGCAGTTTAACGGAGATGAGCTCCTACGAGCAGTACGTC. Translated, it gives CASSLTEMSSYEQYV.

The chain joins TRBV19 to TRBJ1-5; D is uncertain. CDR1 and CDR2 from the germline V gene are LNHDA and SQIVND (reference sequence). The CDR3 is 15 residues long. The ends were cut back, 7 bases at V and 6 bases at J, with 19 bases in the middle. CDR3 loop: CASMHSLTPRQPQHF. The DNA of the CDR3 is TGTGCCAGTATGCACAGCCTTACTCCCCGTCAGCCCCAGCATTTT.

The genes are TRBV28 and TRBJ1-3; D remains ambiguous. The CDR3 is made up of 14 amino acids. Germline V gene sequence: CDR1 MDHEN, CDR2 SYDVKM. Trimming shortened V by 6 bases and J by 0 bases, and 9 bases separated the two germline ends. The CDR3 bases are TGTGCCAGCAGCCGCAGTTTCTCTGGAAACACCATATATTTT. The encoded protein is CASSRSFSGNTIYF.

The chain combines TRBV19 with TRBJ2-3, with D tentatively TRBD2 (5 bases). Germline V gene lookup returns CDR1 LNHDA and CDR2 SQIVND (reference sequence). The V end was cut by 9 bases, the J end by 6 bases, with 13 bases between. The CDR3 has 12 amino acids. The CDR3 loop is CASSLSGDTQYF. CDR3 in DNA: TGTGCCAGCAGCCTTTCGGGGGATACGCAGTATTTT.

This clone came up once. The chain has TRBV5-1 and TRBJ1-1; tentatively, D is TRBD1 (5 bases). The V and J ends lost 4 bases and 0 bases respectively, with 13 bases between them. The CDR3 extends over 15 amino acids. Per germline, CDR1 SGHRS and CDR2 YFSETQ. CDR3 in DNA: TGCGCCAGCAGCCTTAACGGGGACTTGAACACTGAAGCTTTCTTT. It is translated as CASSLNGDLNTEAFF.

The chain joins TRBV5-1 to TRBJ2-5, with unresolved D. The J call may not be correct, given that the DNA end is closer to TRBJ2-7. Germline CDR1 reads SGHRS; CDR2 reads YFSETQ. The CDR3 length is 15 residues. CDR3 sequence reads: CASSFGSFFAYEQYF. The CDR3 DNA reads TGCGCCAGCAGCTTCGGTAGCTTTTTCGCCTACGAGCAGTACTTC.

In this sample, this clone turned up a few times. The CDR3 sequence is CASSPGYEQYV. DNA of the CDR3: TGTGCCAGCAGCCCGGGATACGAGCAGTACGTC. V gene TRBV11-3 combines with J gene TRBJ2-7; a weak D match, TRBD2 (5 bases). The V end lost 5 bases, the J end lost 4 bases, and 6 bases lay between the germline ends. The CDR3 is 11 residues long. Per germline, CDR1 SGHNT and CDR2 YENEEA.

The chain joins TRBV30 to TRBJ2-3, with 9 positions matching TRBD1. There are 14 residues in the CDR3. The V gene end was trimmed by 3 bases and the J gene end by 6 bases; junction bases not matched to a gene: 7. The germline V gene has CDR1 GTSNPN and CDR2 SVGIG (reference sequence). The CDR3 spells CAWRVQGAMDTQYF. DNA for the CDR3: TGTGCCTGGAGAGTACAGGGGGCAATGGATACGCAGTATTTT.

The rearrangement uses TRBV10-1 and TRBJ1-2; D is possibly TRBD1 (5 bases). Germline V gives CDR1 WNHNN, CDR2 SYGVQD (reference sequence). CDR3 size: 15 residues. Trimming cost V 8 bases and J 3 bases, with 19 bases left between them. The CDR3 loop reads CASPVWGGRDYGYTF. CDR3 nucleotides: TGCGCCAGCCCGGTGTGGGGGGGTCGTGACTATGGCTACACCTTC.

The chain recombines TRBV7-7 with TRBJ2-3, with 10 positions matching TRBD2. Germline CDR1 is SSHAT and CDR2 is FNYEAQ (reference sequence). Trimming took 5 bases from V and 3 from J; bases not matched to a gene: 5. The CDR3 runs 15 residues. CDR3 loop: CASSPLAGVTDTQYF. The CDR3 DNA reads as TGTGCCAGCAGCCCTCTAGCGGGAGTAACAGATACGCAGTATTTT.

The rearrangement joins TRBV5-4 to TRBJ2-2; 11 nucleotides align to TRBD2. The V gene end was trimmed by 4 bases and the J gene end by 1 base; junction bases not matched to a gene: 9. The length of the CDR3 is 18 residues. Germline values: CDR1 SGHNT, CDR2 YYREEE (reference sequence). This chain's CDR3 is CASSPGGLAGGNTGELFF. In nucleotides, the CDR3 is TGTGCCAGCAGCCCCGGAGGGCTAGCGGGAGGGAACACCGGGGAGCTGTTTTTT.

The chain combines TRBV13 with TRBJ2-4; 10 nucleotides agree with TRBD1. Germline CDR1 reads PRHDT; CDR2 reads FYEKMQ (reference sequence). The CDR3 extends over 16 amino acids. Losses at the gene ends were 7 bases for V and 9 bases for J; bases not matched to a gene: 15. CDR3 DNA sequence: TGTGCCAGCATGGAGAGGGGACAGGGGATTTTTGGCATTCAGTACTTC. As protein: CASMERGQGIFGIQYF.

The rearrangement links TRBV19 to TRBJ2-3; D is unresolved. The CDR3 sequence is 15 residues long. Germline V gene data show CDR1 as LNHDA and CDR2 as SQIVND (reference sequence). V gave up 1 base and J gave up 3 bases, with 11 bases separating them. CDR3 bases: TGTGCCAGTAGTATAGGGGCAGGCGAGACAGATACGCAGTATTTT. This translates into CASSIGAGETDTQYF.

This clone was counted once. The gene calls are TRBV5-5 and TRBJ2-3; D call uncertain. V gave up 4 bases and J gave up 6 bases, with 9 bases separating them. The length of the CDR3 is 12 residues. CDR1 is SGHKS and CDR2 is YYEKEE in the germline V gene (reference sequence). The CDR3 here is CASSPEVDTQYF. The CDR3 DNA sequence: TGTGCCAGCAGCCCAGAGGTGGATACGCAGTATTTT.

This clone was detected a few times. The rearrangement uses TRBV7-2 and TRBJ2-1; 9 bases agree with TRBD1. Trimming removed 5 bases from V and 9 bases from J; junction bases left unmatched: 8. Germline V gene lookup returns CDR1 SGHTA and CDR2 FQGNSA. The CDR3 runs to 14 residues. The CDR3 sequence is CASSPGTGYTEQFF. CDR3 bases: TGTGCCAGCAGCCCGGGGACAGGGTATACTGAGCAGTTCTTC.

This clone has only one observation. The genes are TRBV29-1 and TRBJ1-5; D remains ambiguous. Trimming took 6 bases from V and 0 from J, leaving 6 bases between them. Per germline, CDR1 SQVTM and CDR2 ANQGSEA. The CDR3 contains 12 residues. For the CDR3, the DNA is TGCAGCGTCAGAAATAGCAATCAGCCCCAGCATTTT. Protein: CSVRNSNQPQHF.